Included here is one T cell receptor (beta chain) sequence, with context. The antigen is unknown. This entry belongs to a study of vaccination and CD4 T cells after COVID-19. About the study: Two of the convalescents were Hispanic, and the group consisted of six males and four females. As a positive control, some control cultures were given a CEFX pool, while others were given an HIV-1 Nef pool or no peptide. Points from the study as a whole: Among those convalescent, a median around 89% of reactive clones emerged solely post-vaccination.

Germline assignment: CDR1 MGHDK and CDR2 SYGVNS. The CDR3 has 16 amino acids. V lost 5 bases to trimming and J lost 5 bases; unmatched junction nucleotides: 9. This sample's treatment: approximately 9-day PBMC culture with coronavirus spike peptide pools or control peptides (ViraFEST assay). Fresh medium (containing IL-2) replaced half the medium on days 3 and 7. Sequencing of DNA taken from cultured CD4+ T cells relied on the Oncomine TCR Beta short-read assay. One entry per CDR3 protein, called by TCRdb with MiXCR from the PCR reads. The repertoire holds about 3,600 distinct CDR3 sequences, with roughly 35% as singletons.

The V call is TRBV25-1, the J call TRBJ2-5, with 12 positions matching TRBD1. The sequencing sample was made of CD4+ T cells from blood, cultured in vitro. This sequence was found in a human donor who had recovered from COVID-19. The DNA of the CDR3 is TGTGCCAGCAGTCGGATTCCGGGACAGGGGGCGGAGACCCAGTACTTC. Protein product: CASSRIPGQGAETQYF.